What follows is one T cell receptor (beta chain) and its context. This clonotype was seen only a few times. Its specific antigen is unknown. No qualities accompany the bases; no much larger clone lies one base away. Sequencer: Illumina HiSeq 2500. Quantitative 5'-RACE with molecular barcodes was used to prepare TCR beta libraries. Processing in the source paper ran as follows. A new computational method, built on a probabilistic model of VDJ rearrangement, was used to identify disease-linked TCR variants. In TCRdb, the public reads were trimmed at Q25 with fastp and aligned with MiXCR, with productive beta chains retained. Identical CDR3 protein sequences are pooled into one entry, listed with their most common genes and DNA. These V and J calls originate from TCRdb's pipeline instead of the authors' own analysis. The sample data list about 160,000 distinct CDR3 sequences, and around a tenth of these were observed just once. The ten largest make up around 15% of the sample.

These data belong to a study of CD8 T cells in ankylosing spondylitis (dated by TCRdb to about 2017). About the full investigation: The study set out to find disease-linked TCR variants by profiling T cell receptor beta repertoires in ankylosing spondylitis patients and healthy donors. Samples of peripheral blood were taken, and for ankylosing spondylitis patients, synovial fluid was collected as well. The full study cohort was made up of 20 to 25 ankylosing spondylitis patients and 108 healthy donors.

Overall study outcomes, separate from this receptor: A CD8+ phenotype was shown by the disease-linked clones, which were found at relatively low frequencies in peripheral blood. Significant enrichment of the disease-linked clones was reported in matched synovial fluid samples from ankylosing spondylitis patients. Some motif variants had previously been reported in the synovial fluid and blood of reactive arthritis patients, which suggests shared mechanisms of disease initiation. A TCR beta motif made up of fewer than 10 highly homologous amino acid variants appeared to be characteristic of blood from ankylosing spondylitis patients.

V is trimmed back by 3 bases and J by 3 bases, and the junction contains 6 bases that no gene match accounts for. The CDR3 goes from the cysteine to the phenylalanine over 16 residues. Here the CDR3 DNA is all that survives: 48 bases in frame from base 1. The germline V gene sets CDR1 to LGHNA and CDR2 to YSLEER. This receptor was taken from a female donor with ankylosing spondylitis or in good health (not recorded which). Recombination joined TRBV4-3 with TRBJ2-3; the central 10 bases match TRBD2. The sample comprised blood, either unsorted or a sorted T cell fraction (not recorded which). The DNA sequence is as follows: TGCGCCAGCAGCCAGAGCCTAGCGGGAGTTACAGATACGCAGTATTTT. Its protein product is CASSQSLAGVTDTQYF.